Given below is one T cell receptor (beta chain) in context. Its antigen is not identified. These data come from a study of T cell responses to AZD1222 COVID-19 vaccine. V was pared by 2 bases and J by 8 bases, with 3 bases of the junction left unmatched. In germline, CDR1 is SGDLS, CDR2 YYNGEE. The CDR3 extends over 13 amino acids. Whole-study results and caveats: Only a handful of people who got AZD1222 tested seropositive at baseline. Spike-specific TCR repertoires showed rising breadth and depth after two AZD1222 doses. The repertoires were collected only after the peak T cell response. Unmutated regions of variants are reportedly targeted by nearly half of spike-specific TCRs.

The data were produced by immunoSEQ multiplex PCR, yet TCRdb's version contains in-frame clones alone and is incomplete. The sample shows about 140,000 clones, approximately 93% of them seen only once. This clonotype was sampled from an adult in good health. This specimen was peripheral blood, taken on day 0 of MenACWY control vaccination. The chain uses TRBV9 and TRBJ1-2, with 10 bases identical to TRBD1. CDR3 region: CASSVRDRGGYTF. For the CDR3, the DNA is TGTGCCAGCAGCGTGAGGGACAGGGGAGGCTACACCTTC.